Given below is one TCR beta chain in context. The sample belongs to a study of blood T cell repertoires in COVID-19. Sequencing was performed with immunoSEQ multiplex PCR; in TCRdb, only in-frame clones are kept and a portion is missing. The profile shows 310,000 or so clones, 80% to 90% of them singletons. The sample was peripheral blood. This receptor was obtained from a woman in her forties or fifties with acute or convalescent COVID-19.

The CDR3 region has the DNA TGCGCCAGCAGCCTAGGACTAGCGGGAGCCGCCGGGTGGGAGCTGTTTTTT. It is translated as CASSLGLAGAAGWELFF. The chain links TRBV4-1 to TRBJ2-2, with TRBD2 matching over 13 bases. In germline, CDR1 is MGHRA, CDR2 YSYEKL. V dropped 4 bases and J dropped 9; count of bases not matched to a gene: 11. This CDR3 is 17 amino acids long.